Each of the 20 T cell receptor beta chains below was sequenced from the same sample in a study of cytomegalovirus exposure and HLA in healthy donors. The PCR ran on 60 Vbeta and 13 Jbeta primers. The protocol was immunoSEQ multiplex PCR, while the TCRdb copy is restricted to in-frame clones and leaves out a portion. The sample comprises around 110,000 clones, 77% of which are singletons, and 4.2% rests with the top ten. Sequenced sample: PBMCs. The receptors come from a male donor in good health and CMV-seronegative.

This clone was found once. The V and J genes are TRBV18 and TRBJ2-1, with a possible D match to TRBD2 (6 bases). Trimming cost V 3 bases and J 1 base, with 13 bases left between them. This CDR3 spans 16 amino acids. Germline CDR1 reads KGHSH; CDR2 reads LQKENI. CDR3 loop: CASSPRGSSSYNEQFF. The CDR3 bases are TGTGCCAGCTCACCTCGGGGGTCGAGTTCCTACAATGAGCAGTTCTTC.

Only a few counts were recorded for this clone. This rearrangement joins TRBV11-2 to TRBJ2-1; D call uncertain. V shed 1 base and J shed 1 base, with 5 bases lying between them. The CDR3 spans 14 residues. Looked up from germline, CDR1 is SGHAT and CDR2 is FQNNGV. The CDR3 bases are TGTGCCAGCAGCTTAGCGTTATCCTACAATGAGCAGTTCTTC. It encodes CASSLALSYNEQFF.

This chain joins TRBV7-2 and TRBJ2-7, with 10 bases identical to TRBD2. The V segment lost 5 bases and the J segment 3 bases; nucleotides outside the gene matches: 7. Germline CDR1 is SGHTA and CDR2 is FQGNSA. This CDR3 has 15 amino acids. CDR3 residues: CASSITGTSDYEQYF. The CDR3 DNA reads TGTGCCAGCAGCATAACCGGGACTAGCGACTACGAGCAGTACTTC.

The rearrangement joins TRBV27 to TRBJ2-7; TRBD1 is a possible D gene (5 bases). The CDR3 sequence is 12 residues long. V lost 8 bases and J 5 bases, leaving 13 bases between the germline ends. Germline V gene sequence: CDR1 MNHEY, CDR2 SMNVEV (reference sequence). The chain's CDR3 is CASGQGRNEQYF. CDR3 coding DNA: TGTGCCAGCGGGCAGGGTAGGAACGAGCAGTACTTC.

This chain uses TRBV6-5 with TRBJ2-5; D ambiguous. V lost 5 bases to trimming and J lost 2 bases, with 6 bases between them. This CDR3 has 12 amino acids. Looked up from germline, CDR1 is MNHEY and CDR2 is SVGAGI. CDR3 sequence reads: CASSPGQETQYF. The CDR3 DNA reads TGTGCCAGCAGTCCCGGTCAAGAGACCCAGTACTTC.

This chain links TRBV7-6 with TRBJ1-3; TRBD1 might be the D (6 bases). V was cut by 1 base and J by 0 bases, with 13 bases left in between. The CDR3 covers 17 residues. Germline lookup yields CDR1 SGHVS and CDR2 FNYEAQ. The CDR3 reads CASSLGRGLNSGNTIYF. The CDR3 DNA follows: TGTGCCAGCAGCTTAGGCAGGGGCCTTAACTCTGGAAACACCATATATTTT.

This chain joins TRBV9 and TRBJ2-3; the match to TRBD2 covers 14 bases. The ends lost 3 bases at V and 6 bases at J; junction bases unmatched: 6. There are 16 residues in the CDR3. CDR1 is SGDLS and CDR2 is YYNGEE in the germline V gene. The CDR3 bases are TGTGCCAGCAGCGCCGGGACTAGCGGGAGTCCTGATACGCAGTATTTT. It specifies CASSAGTSGSPDTQYF.

The chain combines TRBV30 with TRBJ2-3; D gene ambiguous. The CDR3 consists of 11 residues. V dropped 0 bases and J dropped 6 bases, with 4 bases sitting between them. The V gene's germline CDR1 is GTSNPN and CDR2 SVGIG (reference sequence). The CDR3 bases are TGTGCCTGGAGTGTATCTGATACGCAGTATTTT. It specifies CAWSVSDTQYF.

The V call is TRBV7-9, the J call TRBJ2-3; D is unclear. Per germline, CDR1 SEHNR and CDR2 FQNEAQ (reference sequence). V was shortened by 5 bases and J by 2 bases, with 5 bases between the two germline ends. The CDR3 consists of 12 residues. CDR3 DNA sequence: TGTGCCAGCAGCCCCTTCACAGATACGCAGTATTTT. This codes for CASSPFTDTQYF.

This clone has just one count. This chain connects TRBV30 to TRBJ1-1; no definite D call. Trimming cost V 0 bases and J 1 base, with 6 bases left between them. CDR3 length: 13 residues. Germline CDR1 reads GTSNPN; CDR2 reads SVGIG (reference sequence). The chain's CDR3 is CAWSVSQNTEAFF. DNA for the CDR3: TGTGCCTGGAGTGTATCACAGAACACTGAAGCTTTCTTT.

The chain carries TRBV4-1 and TRBJ2-7; TRBD1 agrees at 9 bases. The V and J ends lost 1 base and 1 base, in that order; junction bases with no gene match: 2. Looked up from germline, CDR1 is MGHRA and CDR2 is YSYEKL. The CDR3 loop spans 15 amino acids. The CDR3: CASSQGTGASYEQYF. For the CDR3, the DNA is TGCGCCAGCAGCCAAGGGACAGGGGCGTCCTACGAGCAGTACTTC.

The genes are TRBV6-4 and TRBJ2-6; unclear D gene. Germline values: CDR1 MRHNA, CDR2 SNTAGT. Trimming cost V 3 bases and J 0 bases, with 3 bases left between them. The CDR3 has 14 amino acids. In DNA form, the CDR3 reads TGTGCCAGCAGTGAGGCCTCTGGGGCCAACGTCCTGACTTTC. It translates to CASSEASGANVLTF.

The rearrangement joins TRBV27 to TRBJ2-1; 8 bases line up with TRBD2. Germline CDR1 reads MNHEY; CDR2 reads SMNVEV (reference sequence). The V and J ends lost 6 bases and 1 base, in that order; junction bases with no gene match: 8. The CDR3 consists of 16 residues. CDR3 protein: CASRLSSGGSYNEQFF. Written as DNA, the CDR3 is TGTGCCAGCAGGCTTTCATCGGGGGGGTCCTACAATGAGCAGTTCTTC.

The CDR3: CASSLLWQGAEVFEKLFF. CDR3 nucleotide sequence: TGTGCCAGCAGTTTACTTTGGCAGGGGGCGGAGGTATTCGAAAAACTGTTTTTT. J is TRBJ1-4 and V is TRBV27; TRBD1 matches at 8 bases. The V gene's germline CDR1 is MNHEY and CDR2 SMNVEV (reference sequence). Germline trimming cut 2 bases from V and 8 bases from J; bases unmatched to any gene: 16. The CDR3 contains 18 residues.

Details on this clone: The junction departs from the called germline gene at one end, perhaps through a read error. The gene calls are TRBV6-1 and TRBJ1-2; the D gene is possibly TRBD1 (6 bases). Germline V lookup: CDR1 MNHNS, CDR2 SASEGT. The CDR3 runs 10 residues. The CDR3 reads CASSWTEVFF. The CDR3 DNA sequence: TGTGCCAGCAGCTGGACAGAAGTTTTCTTC.

The V and J genes are TRBV2 and TRBJ2-3; possible D gene TRBD1, 5 bases. Looked up from germline, CDR1 is SNHLY and CDR2 is FYNNEI. The CDR3 loop spans 16 amino acids. Trimming pared 6 bases from V and 0 bases from J, leaving 16 bases between. In nucleotides, the CDR3 is TGTGCCAGCAGGGGGCCAGGCGCTTCTAGCACAGATACGCAGTATTTT. Its translation is CASRGPGASSTDTQYF.

The chain has TRBV6-5 and TRBJ1-3; D not certain. V gave up 6 bases and J gave up 0 bases, with 9 bases separating them. In germline, CDR1 is MNHEY, CDR2 SVGAGI. This CDR3 region has 14 residues. In DNA, the CDR3 is TGTGCCAGCAGACAACAGATCTCTGGAAACACCATATATTTT. It yields the protein CASRQQISGNTIYF.

The rearrangement joins TRBV5-4 to TRBJ2-7, with D perhaps TRBD2 (5 bases). The V and J ends lost 4 bases and 0 bases respectively, with 11 bases between them. CDR3 length: 14 residues. Germline CDR1 reads SGHNT; CDR2 reads YYREEE (reference sequence). CDR3 amino acids: CASSDGRDSYEQYF. In DNA form, the CDR3 reads TGTGCCAGCAGCGATGGACGGGACTCCTACGAGCAGTACTTC. Looking up the rest from reference TRBV5-4 and TRBJ2-7 gives the full variable domain: ETGVTQSPTHLIKTRGQQVTLRCSSQSGHNTVSWYQQALGQGPQFIFQYYREEENGRGNFPPRFSGLQFPNYSSELNVNALELDDSALYLCASSDGRDSYEQYFGPGTRLTVT.

The rearrangement links TRBV4-1 to TRBJ2-1; 11 nucleotides match TRBD2. The germline CDR1 and CDR2 sequences are MGHRA and YSYEKL. This CDR3 has 19 amino acids. The V segment lost 5 bases and the J segment 7 bases; nucleotides outside the gene matches: 19. The CDR3 sequence: CASSRQGSLAGGPINEQFF. The CDR3 nucleotides are TGCGCCAGCAGCAGGCAGGGCTCTTTAGCGGGAGGGCCAATTAATGAGCAGTTCTTC.

This rearrangement joins TRBV19 to TRBJ1-5; 7 nucleotides align to TRBD1. The CDR3 runs 17 residues. J lost 0 bases, V lost 1 base, and 6 bases had no gene match. Germline V CDR1 and CDR2: LNHDA, SQIVND (reference sequence). In DNA form, the CDR3 reads TGTGCCAGTAGTATAGTGGACAGGATCTATAGCAATCAGCCCCAGCATTTT. This encodes CASSIVDRIYSNQPQHF.